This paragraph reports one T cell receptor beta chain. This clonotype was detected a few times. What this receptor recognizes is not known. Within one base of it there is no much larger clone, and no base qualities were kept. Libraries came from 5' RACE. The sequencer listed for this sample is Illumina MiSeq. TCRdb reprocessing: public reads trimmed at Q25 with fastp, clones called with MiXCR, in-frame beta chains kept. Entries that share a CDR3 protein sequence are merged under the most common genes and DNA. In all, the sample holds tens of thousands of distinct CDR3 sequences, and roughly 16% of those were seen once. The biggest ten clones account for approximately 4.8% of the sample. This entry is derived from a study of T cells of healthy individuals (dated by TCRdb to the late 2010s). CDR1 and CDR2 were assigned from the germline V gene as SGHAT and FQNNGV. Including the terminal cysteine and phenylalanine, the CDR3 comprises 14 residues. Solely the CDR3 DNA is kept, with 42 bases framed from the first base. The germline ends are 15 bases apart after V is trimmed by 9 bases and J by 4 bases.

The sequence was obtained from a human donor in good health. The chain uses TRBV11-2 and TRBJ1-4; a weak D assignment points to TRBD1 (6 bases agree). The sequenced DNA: TGTGCCAGTGATCGGACAGACTTTAATGAAAAACTGTTTTTT. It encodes CASDRTDFNEKLFF.